Each of the 15 T cell receptor beta chains below was sequenced from the same sample in a study of blood T cells in healthy people across ages. The use of a sample-barcoded 5' primer and a J-beta primer mix characterized a second PCR of roughly 6 to 11 cycles. TCRdb passed the 5' RACE reads through MiXCR, listing each CDR3 protein once. The sample holds approximately 900,000 distinct CDR3 sequences, about 28% seen once. The sample was also reused in another study, on T cells of mothers and their children.

The sequenced material came from blood. The receptors derive from a woman aged 35 to 49 in good health.

The CDR3 spells CASSFLQGSKYF. CDR3 coding DNA: TGTGCCAGCAGCTTCTTACAGGGTTCGAAGTACTTC. The chain employs TRBV7-8 and TRBJ2-4; D perhaps matches TRBD1 (6 bases). V lost 3 bases to trimming and J lost 14 bases, with 14 bases between them. The CDR3 is made up of 12 amino acids. Germline CDR1 reads SGHVS; CDR2 reads FQNEAQ. Using reference TRBV7-8 and TRBJ2-4 for the parts outside the CDR3, the full variable domain is GAGVSQSPRYKVAKRGQDVALRCDPISGHVSLFWYQQALGQGPEFLTYFQNEAQLDKSGLPSDRFFAERPEGSVSTLKIQRTQQEDSAVYLCASSFLQGSKYFGAGTRLSVL.

V gene TRBV20-1 combines with J gene TRBJ1-1; D is perhaps TRBD1 (6 bases). This CDR3 is 14 amino acids long. V dropped 0 bases and J dropped 0 bases, with 8 bases sitting between them. Germline CDR1 is DFQATT and CDR2 is SNEGSKA (reference sequence). DNA of the CDR3: TGCAGTGCTAGAGACGACAGGATGAACACTGAAGCTTTCTTT. Residues: CSARDDRMNTEAFF.

The gene calls are TRBV12-3 or TRBV12-4 and TRBJ2-1; no reliable D call. V dropped 6 bases and J dropped 5 bases, with 8 bases sitting between them. This CDR3 contains 12 residues. In DNA, the CDR3 is TGTGCCAGCAGGCCCAATAACAATGAGCAGTTCTTC. As protein: CASRPNNNEQFF.

In this sample, this clonotype turned up a few times. The gene calls are TRBV4-1 and TRBJ2-1; 7 bases map to TRBD2. The ends lost 1 base at V and 3 bases at J; junction bases unmatched: 9. CDR1 is MGHRA and CDR2 is YSYEKL in the germline V gene. This CDR3 spans 17 amino acids. In nucleotides, the CDR3 is TGCGCCAGCAGCCAAGTCGGCGGGGGAGGGGACTACAATGAGCAGTTCTTC. Translating it yields CASSQVGGGGDYNEQFF.

A few counts support this clonotype. A much bigger clone sits one base away, suggesting this may be a read error. J is TRBJ2-1 and V is TRBV6-1, with D possibly TRBD2 on 5 matching bases. Trimming left V 2 bases short and J 12 bases short, with 14 bases between. This CDR3 spans 13 amino acids. The V gene's germline CDR1 is MNHNS and CDR2 SASEGT. The CDR3 region is CASSERTVYGQFF. CDR3 DNA sequence: TGTGCCAGCAGTGAACGGACTGTCTATGGGCAGTTCTTC.

The CDR3 DNA sequence: TGTGCCAGCAGCCGACTAGCGGGGTATCAGAGCGATGAGCAGTACTTC. It is translated as CASSRLAGYQSDEQYF. The chain recombines TRBV6-4 with TRBJ2-7; 11 bases align to TRBD2. Germline trimming cut 6 bases from V and 7 bases from J; bases unmatched to any gene: 14. CDR1 MRHNA and CDR2 SNTAGT come from the germline V gene. This CDR3 is 16 amino acids long.

This clonotype occurred many times. The junction departs from germline at one end; a sequencing error may be responsible. DNA of the CDR3: TGTAGCGTTCGGGACCTCACAGATACGCAGTATTTT. Translation: CSVRDLTDTQYF. V is TRBV29-1 and J is TRBJ2-3; D may match TRBD1 or TRBD2 (5 bases each). This CDR3 contains 12 residues. Germline V gives CDR1 SQVTM, CDR2 ANQGSEA.

The rearrangement uses TRBV9 and TRBJ2-7; possibly TRBD1 for D (6 bases). The CDR3 contains 15 residues. Germline-derived CDR1 and CDR2 are SGDLS and YYNGEE. Trimming took 0 bases from V and 3 from J, leaving 13 bases between them. The CDR3 spells CASSVEMGASYEQYF. DNA of the CDR3: TGTGCCAGCAGCGTAGAAATGGGGGCTAGCTACGAGCAGTACTTC.

This clonotype turned up a few times. V gene TRBV12-3 or TRBV12-4 combines with J gene TRBJ2-7; the match to TRBD2 covers 7 bases. The CDR3 is 16 amino acids. J was trimmed by 2 bases and V by 0 bases; bases with no gene match: 7. DNA of the CDR3: TGTGCCAGCAGTTTAGCGGGACTAAACCCTACCTACGAGCAGTACTTC. Its protein product is CASSLAGLNPTYEQYF.

This clonotype was counted between two and nine times. The chain is built from TRBV11-2 and TRBJ1-2; no clear D. CDR3 length: 12 amino acids. The V gene lost 3 bases and the J gene lost 8 bases, with 10 bases spanning the gap. Per germline, CDR1 SGHAT and CDR2 FQNNGV. CDR3 sequence (DNA): TGTGCCAGCAGCTTCTCTGGCGACGGCTACACCTTC. This translates into CASSFSGDGYTF.

The chain employs TRBV5-1 and TRBJ2-5, with D perhaps matching TRBD1 (5 bases). CDR3 length: 15 residues. Per germline, CDR1 SGHRS and CDR2 YFSETQ. Deletions cut 0 bases from V and 4 bases from J, with 13 bases between. The CDR3 region has the DNA TGCGCCAGCAGCTTGGAACCAGGGATGGGAGAGACCCAGTACTTC. It codes for CASSLEPGMGETQYF.

The rearrangement uses TRBV5-1 and TRBJ2-7; 12 bases match TRBD1. Germline CDR1 is SGHRS and CDR2 is YFSETQ. The CDR3 is made up of 14 amino acids. V dropped 4 bases and J dropped 6; count of bases not matched to a gene: 5. The CDR3 protein is CASSQGQGAVEQYF. As DNA, the CDR3 is TGCGCCAGCAGCCAGGGACAGGGGGCAGTCGAGCAGTACTTC.

This clonotype was observed a few times. The V and J genes are TRBV25-1 and TRBJ1-4, with 7 bases fitting TRBD1. Per the germline V gene, CDR1 is MGHDK and CDR2 is SYGVNS. V lost 3 bases, J lost 3 bases, and 7 bases stayed unmatched. The CDR3 has 16 residues. The CDR3 coding sequence is TGTGCCAGCAGTGAGGGGGCCGGGACAGCTAATGAAAAACTGTTTTTT. Protein: CASSEGAGTANEKLFF. The full variable domain, with the rest looked up from reference TRBV25-1 and TRBJ1-4, is EADIYQTPRYLVIGTGKKITLECSQTMGHDKMYWYQQDPGMELHLIHYSYGVNSTEKGDLSSESTVSRIRTEHFPLTLESARPSHTSQYLCASSEGAGTANEKLFFGSGTQLSVL.

This clonotype showed up just a few times. This chain joins TRBV5-6 and TRBJ1-2; D is unclear. The CDR3 contains 13 residues. Trimming stripped 4 bases from V and 8 bases from J, with 15 bases between. Germline values: CDR1 SGHDT, CDR2 YYEEEE. The CDR3 sequence: CASSQTRPGGYTF. The DNA for the CDR3 is TGTGCCAGCAGCCAGACTCGCCCGGGAGGCTACACCTTC.

In this sample, this clonotype turned up a few times. V and J are TRBV11-2 and TRBJ1-1; tentatively, D is TRBD1 (5 bases). The germline CDR1 and CDR2 sequences are SGHAT and FQNNGV. This CDR3 comprises 17 residues. Trimming removed 0 bases from V and 2 bases from J, with 16 bases in between. CDR3 region: CASSLEAPGTVNTEAFF. The CDR3 region has the DNA TGTGCCAGCAGCTTAGAAGCCCCCGGGACGGTTAACACTGAAGCTTTCTTT.